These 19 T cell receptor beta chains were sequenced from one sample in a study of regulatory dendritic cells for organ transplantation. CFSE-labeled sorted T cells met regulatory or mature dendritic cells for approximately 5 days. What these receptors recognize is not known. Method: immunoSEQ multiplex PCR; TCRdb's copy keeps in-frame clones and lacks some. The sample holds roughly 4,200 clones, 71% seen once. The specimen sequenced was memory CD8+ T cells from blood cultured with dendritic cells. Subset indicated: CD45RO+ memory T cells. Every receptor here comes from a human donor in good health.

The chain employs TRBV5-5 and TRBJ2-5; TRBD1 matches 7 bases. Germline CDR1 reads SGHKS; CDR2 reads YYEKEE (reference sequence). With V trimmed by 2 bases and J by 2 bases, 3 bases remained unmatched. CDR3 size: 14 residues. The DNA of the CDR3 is TGTGCCAGCAGCTTACCACAGGGGCAAGAGACCCAGTACTTC. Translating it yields CASSLPQGQETQYF.

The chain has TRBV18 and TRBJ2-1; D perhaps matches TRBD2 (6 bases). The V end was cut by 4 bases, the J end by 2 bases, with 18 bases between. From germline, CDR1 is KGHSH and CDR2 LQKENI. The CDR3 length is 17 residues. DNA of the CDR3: TGTGCCAGCTCACTGGCCAAGGAAGCGGGCCCCTACAATGAGCAGTTCTTC. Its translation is CASSLAKEAGPYNEQFF.

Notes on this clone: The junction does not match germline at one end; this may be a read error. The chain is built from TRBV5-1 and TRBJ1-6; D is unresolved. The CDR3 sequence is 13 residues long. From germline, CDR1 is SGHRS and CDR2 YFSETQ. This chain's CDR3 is CASSPGDNSPLHF. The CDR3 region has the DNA TGTGCCAGCAGCCCCGGGGATAATTCACCCCTCCACTTT.

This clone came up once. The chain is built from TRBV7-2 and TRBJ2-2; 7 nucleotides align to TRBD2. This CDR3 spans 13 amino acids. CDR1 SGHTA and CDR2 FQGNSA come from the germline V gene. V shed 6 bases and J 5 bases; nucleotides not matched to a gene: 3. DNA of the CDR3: TGTGCCAGCAGTCCCGGGGGGACCGGGGAGCTGTTTTTT. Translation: CASSPGGTGELFF.

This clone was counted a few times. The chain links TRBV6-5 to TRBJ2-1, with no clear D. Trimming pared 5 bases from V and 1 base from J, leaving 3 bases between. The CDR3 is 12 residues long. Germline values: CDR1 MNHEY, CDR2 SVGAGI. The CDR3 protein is CASSESYNEQFF. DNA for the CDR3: TGTGCCAGCAGTGAATCCTACAATGAGCAGTTCTTC.

The CDR3 coding sequence is TGTGCCAGCAGTTTATACAAGGAGCCAGACGAGCAGTACTTC. This codes for CASSLYKEPDEQYF. The chain is built from TRBV27 and TRBJ2-7; D not certain. Trimming removed 1 base at V and 5 bases at J, with 12 bases between. Germline lookup yields CDR1 MNHEY and CDR2 SMNVEV (reference sequence). This CDR3 region has 14 residues.

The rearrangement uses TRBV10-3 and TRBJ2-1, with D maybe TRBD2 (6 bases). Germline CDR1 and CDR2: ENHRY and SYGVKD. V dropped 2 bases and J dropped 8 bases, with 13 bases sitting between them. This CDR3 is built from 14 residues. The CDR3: CAISEETSTDEQFF. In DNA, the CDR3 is TGTGCCATCAGTGAGGAGACTAGTACGGATGAGCAGTTCTTC.

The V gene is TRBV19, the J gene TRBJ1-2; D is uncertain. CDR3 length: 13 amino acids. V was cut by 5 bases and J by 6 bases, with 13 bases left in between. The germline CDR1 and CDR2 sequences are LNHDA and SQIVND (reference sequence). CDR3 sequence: CASSFTEGHGYTF. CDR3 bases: TGTGCCAGTAGTTTTACCGAGGGTCATGGCTACACCTTC.

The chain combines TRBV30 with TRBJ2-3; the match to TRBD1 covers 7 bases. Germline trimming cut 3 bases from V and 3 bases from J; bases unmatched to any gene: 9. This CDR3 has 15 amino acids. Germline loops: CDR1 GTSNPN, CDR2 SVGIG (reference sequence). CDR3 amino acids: CAWRALTGDTDTQYF. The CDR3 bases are TGTGCCTGGAGGGCCCTCACAGGGGATACAGATACGCAGTATTTT.

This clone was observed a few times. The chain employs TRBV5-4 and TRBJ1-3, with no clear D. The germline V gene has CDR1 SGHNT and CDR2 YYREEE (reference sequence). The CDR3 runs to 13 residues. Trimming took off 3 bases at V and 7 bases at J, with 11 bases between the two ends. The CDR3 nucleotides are TGTGCCAGCAGCTCCCTGGAGAGGAACACCATATATTTT. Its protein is CASSSLERNTIYF.

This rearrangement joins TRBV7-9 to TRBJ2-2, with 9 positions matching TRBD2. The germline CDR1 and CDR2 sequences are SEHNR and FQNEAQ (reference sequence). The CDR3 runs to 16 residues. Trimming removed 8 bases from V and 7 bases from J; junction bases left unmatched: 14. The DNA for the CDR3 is TGTGCCAGCGATAATTTAGCGGGGGAGAATAACGGGGAGCTGTTTTTT. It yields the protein CASDNLAGENNGELFF.

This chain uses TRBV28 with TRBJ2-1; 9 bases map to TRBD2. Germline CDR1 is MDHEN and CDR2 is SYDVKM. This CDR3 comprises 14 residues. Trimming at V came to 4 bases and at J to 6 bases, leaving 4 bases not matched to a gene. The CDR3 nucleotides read TGTGCCAGCAGTTCCGGGACTAGCACCAATGAGCAGTTCTTC. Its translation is CASSSGTSTNEQFF.

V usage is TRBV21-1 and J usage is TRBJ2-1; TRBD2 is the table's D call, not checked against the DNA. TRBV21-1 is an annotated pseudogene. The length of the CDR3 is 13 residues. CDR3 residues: CASNLGRGCWQFF. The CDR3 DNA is TGTGCCAGCAACCTAGGACGGGGATGTTGGCAGTTCTTC.

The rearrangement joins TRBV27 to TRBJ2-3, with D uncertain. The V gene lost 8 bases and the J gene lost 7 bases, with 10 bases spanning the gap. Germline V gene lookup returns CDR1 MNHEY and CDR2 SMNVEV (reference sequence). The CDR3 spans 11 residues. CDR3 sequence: CASGPENTQYF. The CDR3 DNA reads TGTGCCAGCGGACCAGAGAATACGCAGTATTTT.

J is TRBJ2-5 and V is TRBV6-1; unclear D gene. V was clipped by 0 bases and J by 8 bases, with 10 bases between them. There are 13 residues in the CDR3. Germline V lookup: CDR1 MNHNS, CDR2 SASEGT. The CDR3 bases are TGTGCCAGCAGTGAAGCCCCCGCGGCTACCCAGTACTTC. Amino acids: CASSEAPAATQYF.

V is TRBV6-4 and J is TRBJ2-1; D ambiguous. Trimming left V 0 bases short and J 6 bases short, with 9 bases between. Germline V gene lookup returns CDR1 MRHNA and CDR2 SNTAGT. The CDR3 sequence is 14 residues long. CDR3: CASSDSTESNEQFF. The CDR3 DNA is TGTGCCAGCAGTGACTCGACGGAGTCCAATGAGCAGTTCTTC.

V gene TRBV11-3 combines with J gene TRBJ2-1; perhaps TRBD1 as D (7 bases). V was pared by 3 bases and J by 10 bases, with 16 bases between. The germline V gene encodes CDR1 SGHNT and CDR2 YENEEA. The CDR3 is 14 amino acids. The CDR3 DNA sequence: TGTGCCAGCAGCTTCAGGCAGGGGGAGGAGGAGCAGTTCTTC. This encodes CASSFRQGEEEQFF.

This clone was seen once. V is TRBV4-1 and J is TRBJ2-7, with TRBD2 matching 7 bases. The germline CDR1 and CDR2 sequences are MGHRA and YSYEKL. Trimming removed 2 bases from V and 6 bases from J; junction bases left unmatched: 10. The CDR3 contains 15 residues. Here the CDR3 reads CASSQSATSSGEQYF. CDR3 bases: TGCGCCAGCAGCCAAAGCGCGACTAGCTCGGGCGAGCAGTACTTC.

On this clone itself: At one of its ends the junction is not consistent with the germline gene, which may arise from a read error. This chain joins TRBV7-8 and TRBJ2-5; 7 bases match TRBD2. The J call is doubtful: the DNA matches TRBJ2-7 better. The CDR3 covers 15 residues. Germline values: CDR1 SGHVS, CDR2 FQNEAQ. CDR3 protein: CASRLTAGVSHEQYF. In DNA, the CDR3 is TGTGCCAGCAGACTTACGGCGGGAGTCTCCCACGAGCAGTACTTC.